This T cell receptor (beta chain) was sequenced for a study of blood T cell repertoires in COVID-19. As for the study in general: COVID-19 samples collected from the United States, Italy and Spain covered acute and convalescent phases. The analysed material was cDNA or gDNA that came from T cells, B-cell-depleted T cells, or PBMCs.

How the authors handled the data: By means of reference gene primer amplification, nucleated cell counts were estimated. Assay used: immunoSEQ multiplex PCR; TCRdb lists only in-frame clones, some missing. V and J calls and clone size are copied from that table; D and trimming were computed from the DNA. The table includes around 100,000 clones, roughly 87% detected once. The CDR3 loop spans 18 amino acids. V shed 2 bases and J shed 0 bases, with 14 bases lying between them. Germline CDR1 is SNHLY and CDR2 is FYNNEI. V usage is TRBV2 and J usage is TRBJ2-6; TRBD1 might be the D (5 bases). This clonotype was obtained from a human donor in a cohort sampled during active COVID-19. Input material: peripheral blood. The chain's CDR3 is CASSEHGQGDSGANVLTF. In DNA, the CDR3 is TGTGCCAGCAGTGAACATGGGCAGGGCGACTCTGGGGCCAACGTCCTGACTTTC.